The rows below give T cell receptor beta chains drawn from one sample of a study of T cell repertoires in cytomegalovirus infection. No cognate antigen is known for these TCRs. A single record per CDR3 protein comes from TCRdb applying MiXCR to the reads. The sample includes hundreds of thousands of distinct CDR3 sequences, less than 35% of them seen just once. The sequences come from cultured CD8+ T cells from PBMCs, collected from culture after CMV antigen stimulation. These TCRs come from a human donor in good health (CMV status not recorded). Some clones in this sample may be carry-over from other donors' samples. The CDR3 runs from the conserved cysteine through the conserved F or W. D genes are given only for firm matches. The size field is filled for only some rows; it gives once, few, many or a size class.

cdr3_length j_call v_call d_call clone_size cdr3_aa cdr3_nt
15 TRBJ2-1 TRBV12-3/TRBV12-4 TRBD2 NA CASAGAGGPDNEQFF TGTGCCAGCGCTGGGGCGGGGGGGCCCGACAATGAGCAGTTCTTC
16 TRBJ2-3 TRBV10-2 TRBD2 NA CASSAASGGAKDTQYF TGCGCCAGCAGTGCTGCTAGCGGGGGGGCTAAAGATACGCAGTATTTT
9 TRBJ1-1 TRBV12-3/TRBV12-4 NA NA CAAGREAFF TGTGCCGCGGGGCGTGAAGCTTTCTTT
15 TRBJ2-3 TRBV7-2 TRBD2 many CASTPRRGSTDTQYF TGTGCCAGCACCCCTAGGCGGGGGAGCACAGATACGCAGTATTTT
18 TRBJ2-1 TRBV28 NA NA CASSYPSHEGRPEDEQFF TGTGCCAGCAGTTACCCCTCCCACGAGGGACGCCCTGAGGACGAGCAGTTCTTC
13 TRBJ2-4 TRBV29-1 NA NA CSVEAGYKNIQYF TGCAGCGTTGAAGCAGGGTACAAAAACATTCAGTACTTC
17 TRBJ2-3 TRBV12-3/TRBV12-4 TRBD2 many CASSLFASGVVTDTQYF TGTGCCAGCAGTTTATTTGCTAGCGGGGTTGTAACAGATACGCAGTATTTT
16 TRBJ2-1 TRBV27 NA NA CASSTYWESSYNEQFF TGTGCCAGCAGTACCTATTGGGAGAGCTCCTACAATGAGCAGTTCTTC
17 TRBJ2-6 TRBV7-9 TRBD1 NA CASSQGQGAPGANVLTF TGTGCCAGCAGCCAAGGACAGGGGGCGCCGGGGGCCAACGTCCTGACTTTC
14 TRBJ2-1 TRBV4-1 NA few CASSQVVAYNEQFF TGCGCCAGCAGCCAAGTAGTTGCCTACAATGAGCAGTTCTTC
14 TRBJ2-1 TRBV28 TRBD1 NA CASTDRGRGNEQFF TGTGCCAGCACTGACAGGGGGCGCGGTAATGAGCAGTTCTTC
14 TRBJ1-2 TRBV9 TRBD1 few CASRAAGGNYGYTF TGTGCCAGCAGGGCGGCAGGGGGCAACTATGGCTACACCTTC
14 TRBJ1-2 TRBV4-1 NA NA CASSPPGSDYGYTF TGCGCCAGCAGCCCTCCGGGGAGTGACTATGGCTACACCTTC
14 TRBJ2-1 TRBV4-1 TRBD2 NA CASSQGQGGTEQFF TGCGCCAGCAGCCAAGGGCAGGGAGGGACTGAGCAGTTCTTC
15 TRBJ2-3 TRBV7-9 NA few CAGLPGGPSTDTQYF TGTGCCGGCCTTCCGGGCGGCCCTAGCACAGATACGCAGTATTTT
15 TRBJ1-1 TRBV7-9 NA many CASSQVSGHNTEAFF TGTGCCAGCAGCCAAGTTTCGGGACATAACACTGAAGCTTTCTTT
15 TRBJ2-5 TRBV7-9 TRBD1 NA CASSSPGQGVETQYF TGTGCCAGCAGCTCACCGGGACAGGGGGTTGAGACCCAGTACTTC
16 TRBJ1-5 TRBV4-2 NA few CASSQDFFGASQPQHF TGTGCCAGCAGCCAAGATTTTTTTGGGGCAAGTCAGCCCCAGCATTTT
20 TRBJ2-3 TRBV27 TRBD2 NA CASSFRGSLLAGGSLDTQYF TGTGCCAGCAGTTTTAGGGGTTCGCTTCTAGCGGGGGGGAGTTTGGATACGCAGTATTTT
14 TRBJ1-2 TRBV7-9 TRBD1 NA CASSSSTGGYGYTF TGTGCCAGCAGCTCCTCGACAGGGGGCTATGGCTACACCTTC
20 TRBJ2-7 TRBV2 TRBD2 NA CASSERDREVLGGLSYEQYF TGTGCCAGCAGTGAAAGGGACCGGGAGGTACTGGGGGGTCTCTCCTACGAGCAGTACTTC
16 TRBJ1-1 TRBV7-2 NA NA CASSRGTQIEGTEAFF TGTGCCAGCAGCCGCGGAACCCAGATCGAGGGCACTGAAGCTTTCTTT
16 TRBJ2-2 TRBV7-2 TRBD1 many CASSLGPGGGTGELFF TGTGCCAGCAGCTTAGGTCCAGGGGGCGGCACCGGGGAGCTGTTTTTT
17 TRBJ2-2 TRBV6-6 TRBD2 NA CASSYAPAGGRTGELFF TGTGCCAGCAGTTACGCCCCAGCGGGGGGGCGGACCGGGGAGCTGTTTTTT
17 TRBJ1-2 TRBV12-3/TRBV12-4 TRBD1 NA CASSHSTDRGLSYGYTF TGTGCCAGCAGCCACTCGACGGACAGGGGATTGAGCTATGGCTACACCTTC
18 TRBJ2-4 TRBV28 NA many CASSPPYQPHLAKNIQYF TGTGCCAGCAGTCCCCCCTACCAACCACATCTAGCCAAAAACATTCAGTACTTC
13 TRBJ2-6 TRBV27 NA NA CASGPGGANVLTF TGTGCCAGCGGTCCAGGTGGGGCCAACGTCCTGACTTTC
12 TRBJ1-1 TRBV12-3/TRBV12-4 NA NA CASSLASNEAFF TGTGCCAGCAGTTTAGCCAGTAATGAAGCTTTCTTT
13 TRBJ1-2 TRBV27 NA NA CASSPDANYGYTF TGTGCCAGCAGTCCCGACGCAAACTATGGCTACACCTTC
14 TRBJ1-6 TRBV10-3 NA NA CAISDKSYNSPLHF TGTGCCATCAGCGACAAATCCTATAATTCACCCCTCCACTTT
15 TRBJ1-3 TRBV6-2/TRBV6-3 NA few CASSYLPHSGNTIYF TGTGCCAGCAGTTACCTACCACACTCTGGAAACACCATATATTTT
14 TRBJ1-2 TRBV25-1 TRBD1 once CASSGTGKEYGYTF TGTGCCAGCAGTGGGACAGGGAAGGAGTATGGCTACACCTTC
15 TRBJ2-1 TRBV7-8 NA NA CASSLTISSYNEQFF TGTGCCAGCAGCTTGACTATCAGCTCCTACAATGAGCAGTTCTTC
11 TRBJ1-1 TRBV12-3/TRBV12-4 NA few CATRLGSEAFF TGTGCCACCCGGCTTGGCAGTGAAGCTTTCTTT
15 TRBJ2-3 TRBV6-5 NA few CASSYAAASSDTQYF TGTGCCAGCAGTTACGCCGCCGCCAGTTCGGATACGCAGTATTTT
15 TRBJ1-2 TRBV7-9 NA few CASSGPYGGEHGYTF TGTGCCAGCAGCGGGCCCTATGGAGGGGAGCATGGCTACACCTTC
13 TRBJ2-3 TRBV27 NA NA CASISENTDTQYF TGTGCCAGCATATCAGAGAACACAGATACGCAGTATTTT
13 TRBJ2-1 TRBV20-1 NA NA CSARGMGETEQFF TGCAGTGCTAGAGGGATGGGGGAGACTGAGCAGTTCTTC
13 TRBJ2-7 TRBV19 NA NA CASSAGATYEQYF TGTGCCAGTAGTGCCGGGGCAACTTACGAGCAGTACTTC
16 TRBJ2-5 TRBV4-1 TRBD1 NA CASSQDWTGNRETQYF TGCGCCAGCAGCCAAGATTGGACAGGGAATAGGGAGACCCAGTACTTC
15 TRBJ1-4 TRBV7-7 NA NA CASSLSSGTLEKLFF TGTGCTAGCAGCTTATCTTCAGGGACGCTTGAAAAACTGTTTTTT
17 TRBJ2-3 TRBV7-9 NA NA CASSLIPVMHNTDTQYF TGTGCCAGCAGCCTTATCCCGGTGATGCACAACACAGATACGCAGTATTTT
13 TRBJ2-1 TRBV24-1 NA NA CATSDLAGGEQFF TGTGCCACCAGTGATCTCGCGGGCGGCGAGCAGTTCTTC
15 TRBJ2-1 TRBV7-9 TRBD2 few CAILLLAASSNEQFF TGTGCCATCCTTCTCCTAGCGGCTTCGTCAAATGAGCAGTTCTTC
16 TRBJ1-2 TRBV28 NA few CASSLSEYSGKNGYTF TGTGCCAGCAGTTTATCGGAGTATTCGGGGAAGAATGGCTACACCTTC
15 TRBJ1-5 TRBV19 NA NA CASIQTQFSNQPQHF TGTGCCAGTATTCAAACCCAGTTTAGCAATCAGCCCCAGCATTTT
15 TRBJ2-7 TRBV9 TRBD2 NA CASSTRSGSTYEQYF TGTGCCAGCAGCACCCGTAGCGGGTCAACCTACGAGCAGTACTTC